The clone carrying this T cell receptor beta chain was seen many times. Its antigen is not identified. This entry comes from a study of blood T cells in healthy people across ages. Study conclusions and caveats: Age showed a roughly linear inverse relationship with TCR beta diversity per million T cells.

The germline V gene encodes CDR1 SEHNR and CDR2 FQNEAQ (reference sequence). V lost 6 bases to trimming and J lost 2 bases, with 13 bases between them. The CDR3 covers 14 residues. A sample-barcoded 5' primer and a J-beta primer mix were used in a second PCR of roughly 7 to 12 cycles. Tagging of each cDNA molecule was performed by a template-switch adaptor with 12 random nucleotides. TCRdb recomputed calls from the 5' RACE reads with MiXCR, one row per CDR3 protein. The sample has 700,000 or so distinct CDR3 sequences; 20% to 25% are singletons. This TCR came from a man aged 65 to 85 in good health. J is TRBJ2-5 and V is TRBV7-9; D is possibly TRBD2 (6 bases). Sequencing was done on a sample of blood. As DNA, the CDR3 is TGTGCCAGCAGTTTCGGCAGCGGGCAAGAGACCCAGTACTTC. Translated: CASSFGSGQETQYF. Complete variable domain (other parts from reference TRBV7-9 and TRBJ2-5): DTGVSQNPRHKITKRGQNVTFRCDPISEHNRLYWYRQTLGQGPEFLTYFQNEAQLEKSRLLSDRFSAERPKGSFSTLEIQRTEQGDSAMYLCASSFGSGQETQYFGPGTRLLVL.